This passage covers 18 T cell receptor beta chains from one sample sequenced in a study of blood T cell repertoires in COVID-19. This table comes from immunoSEQ multiplex PCR, and its TCRdb copy is limited to in-frame clones, with some not included. This table holds hundreds of thousands of clones, roughly 85% found once. Sequencing was done on a sample of PBMCs or T cells enriched from blood (not recorded which). These receptors were obtained from a woman in her fifties or sixties with acute COVID-19.

This clone has only one observation. This chain connects TRBV19 to TRBJ2-1; 11 nucleotides align to TRBD2. Germline trimming cut 6 bases from V and 9 bases from J; bases unmatched to any gene: 7. The CDR3 is 14 amino acids. Looked up from germline, CDR1 is LNHDA and CDR2 is SQIVND (reference sequence). DNA of the CDR3: TGTGCCAGTAGGGTCTTAGCGGGGGGGCCTGAGCAGTTCTTC. Its protein product is CASRVLAGGPEQFF.

The rearrangement uses TRBV30 and TRBJ2-1; D may be TRBD2 (6 bases). The germline V gene encodes CDR1 GTSNPN and CDR2 SVGIG (reference sequence). This CDR3 is 14 amino acids long. Between the trimmed V and J ends, which lost 3 bases and 0 bases, there was a span of 9 bases. As DNA, the CDR3 is TGTGCCTGGAGGGCCGGGAGCTCCTACAATGAGCAGTTCTTC. Residues: CAWRAGSSYNEQFF.

The CDR3 nucleotides are TGCGCCAGCAGTGAGTTGAGCCTAGCCGGAGCTTTCTTT. Amino acids: CASSELSLAGAFF. The chain is built from TRBV10-1 and TRBJ1-1; no reliable D call. Germline CDR1 reads WNHNN; CDR2 reads SYGVQD (reference sequence). V was cut by 1 base and J by 10 bases, with 13 bases left in between. The CDR3 extends over 13 amino acids.

The gene calls are TRBV5-6 and TRBJ1-5, with 8 bases identical to TRBD1. This CDR3 is 18 amino acids long. Trimming at V came to 3 bases and at J to 2 bases, leaving 13 bases not matched to a gene. Germline V gene sequence: CDR1 SGHDT, CDR2 YYEEEE. CDR3 amino acids: CASSSNPQDRGGNQPQHF. The CDR3 nucleotides read TGTGCCAGCAGCTCCAATCCTCAAGACAGGGGCGGCAATCAGCCCCAGCATTTT.

The chain has TRBV5-8 and TRBJ1-1; 9 bases agree with TRBD1. CDR1 is SGHTS, CDR2 YDEGEE, per germline. The CDR3 extends over 13 amino acids. Losses at the gene ends were 8 bases for V and 3 bases for J; bases not matched to a gene: 5. This chain's CDR3 is CASEGQGDTEAFF. For the CDR3, the DNA is TGTGCCAGTGAGGGACAGGGAGACACTGAAGCTTTCTTT.

A few counts support this clone. The chain carries TRBV5-6 and TRBJ1-5; weak D call: TRBD1 (6 bases). Germline V lookup: CDR1 SGHDT, CDR2 YYEEEE. Trimming took 4 bases from V and 9 from J, leaving 20 bases between them. There are 15 residues in the CDR3. The CDR3 loop reads CASSAQEGDLSPQHF. For the CDR3, the DNA is TGTGCCAGCAGCGCCCAAGAGGGGGACCTTTCGCCCCAGCATTTT. The complete variable domain, with remaining parts taken from reference TRBV5-6 and TRBJ1-5, reads DAGVTQSPTHLIKTRGQQVTLRCSPKSGHDTVSWYQQALGQGPQFIFQYYEEEERQRGNFPDRFSGHQFPNYSSELNVNALLLGDSALYLCASSAQEGDLSPQHFGDGTRLSIL.

This chain joins TRBV6-5 and TRBJ2-6, with 7 bases matching TRBD1. CDR3 size: 16 residues. V gave up 1 base and J gave up 0 bases; unmatched junction bases: 0. Germline V gene lookup returns CDR1 MNHEY and CDR2 SVGAGI. CDR3 amino acids: CASSYYRGSGANVLTF. The CDR3 DNA reads as TGTGCCAGCAGTTACTACAGGGGCTCTGGGGCCAACGTCCTGACTTTC.

As for this clone: Given a much more abundant clone one base away, this may be a read error. Other DNA sequences in this sample translate to the same CDR3. The V and J genes are TRBV7-2 and TRBJ2-7; no clear D. CDR1 and CDR2 (germline): SGHTA, FQGNSA. The CDR3 extends over 13 amino acids. V was trimmed by 1 base and J by 3 bases, leaving 7 bases between them. The CDR3 sequence is CASSLVQNYEQYF. The CDR3 region has the DNA TGTGCCAGCAGCTTAGTACAGAACTACGAGCAGTACTTC.

The chain uses TRBV6-5 and TRBJ1-2, with 7 bases lining up with TRBD1. Germline V lookup: CDR1 MNHEY, CDR2 SVGAGI. The CDR3 totals 14 residues. The trim removed 0 bases at V and 4 bases at J, leaving 2 bases unmatched. CDR3 sequence (DNA): TGTGCCAGCAGTTACTCGACAGGGACCTATGGCTACACCTTC. This sequence encodes CASSYSTGTYGYTF.

Within the sample, this clone is medium-sized. V is TRBV7-8 and J is TRBJ1-1, with D possibly matching TRBD1 (6 bases). The CDR3 consists of 14 residues. Deletions cut 1 base from V and 4 bases from J, with 10 bases between. The germline CDR1 and CDR2 sequences are SGHVS and FQNEAQ. The CDR3 DNA follows: TGTGCCAGCAGCTTAGGTACAGGGTTCACTGAAGCTTTCTTT. Amino acids: CASSLGTGFTEAFF.

A note on this clone: The sample carries other DNA sequences with the same CDR3. The chain joins TRBV12-5 to TRBJ1-3; possibly TRBD1 for D (5 bases). This CDR3 contains 14 residues. The V gene's germline CDR1 is LGHNT and CDR2 FRNRAP. Trimming removed 5 bases from V and 0 bases from J, with 8 bases in between. CDR3 protein: CASGTGDSGNTIYF. The CDR3 DNA follows: TGTGCTAGTGGTACAGGTGACTCTGGAAACACCATATATTTT.

This clone is a singleton in its sample. CDR3 in DNA: TGTGCCAGCAGCCAAGAGGCGGCTAGCGGGGTTTACAATGAGCAGTTCTTC. It codes for CASSQEAASGVYNEQFF. The chain recombines TRBV3-1 (or the pseudogene TRBV3-2) with TRBJ2-1; 9 bases are a match to TRBD2. In germline, CDR1 is LGHDT, CDR2 YNNKEL (reference sequence). Germline trimming cut 0 bases from V and 4 bases from J; bases unmatched to any gene: 7. This CDR3 is 17 amino acids long.

The genes are TRBV9 and TRBJ1-3, with 8 positions matching TRBD1. The trim removed 2 bases at V and 7 bases at J, leaving 8 bases unmatched. The V gene's germline CDR1 is SGDLS and CDR2 YYNGEE. The CDR3 runs 15 residues. The CDR3 region has the DNA TGTGCCAGCAGCGTCGTCGGACAGGGCTCGAACACCATATATTTT. Protein sequence: CASSVVGQGSNTIYF.

V is TRBV7-3 and J is TRBJ2-5; 7 positions match TRBD1. The ends lost 5 bases at V and 2 bases at J; junction bases unmatched: 5. In germline, CDR1 is SGHTA, CDR2 FQGTGA. This CDR3 has 14 amino acids. CDR3 in amino acids: CASSKTGVQETQYF. The CDR3 coding sequence is TGTGCCAGCAGCAAAACAGGGGTTCAAGAGACCCAGTACTTC.

The J gene is TRBJ2-7, the V gene TRBV12-3 or TRBV12-4; D possibly corresponds to TRBD1 (5 bases). Trimming cost V 8 bases and J 5 bases, with 16 bases left between them. CDR3 length equals 13 residues. CDR3 protein: CASCKRWGDEQYF. As DNA, the CDR3 is TGTGCCAGCTGTAAAAGGTGGGGCGACGAGCAGTACTTC.

This clone is a singleton in its sample. The chain is built from TRBV18 and TRBJ2-7; 7 bases are shared with TRBD1. J was trimmed by 2 bases and V by 6 bases; bases with no gene match: 13. Germline V gene lookup returns CDR1 KGHSH and CDR2 LQKENI. This CDR3 has 16 amino acids. The CDR3 DNA reads TGTGCCAGCTCCCACGGACAGGTGGAAGGAACCTACGAGCAGTACTTC. Amino acids: CASSHGQVEGTYEQYF.

The rearrangement joins TRBV7-9 to TRBJ2-1, with 11 bases matching TRBD2. V lost 5 bases, J lost 12 bases, and 12 bases stayed unmatched. This CDR3 is built from 15 residues. Germline loops: CDR1 SEHNR, CDR2 FQNEAQ (reference sequence). The CDR3 bases are TGTGCCAGCAGCCGCACTAGCGGGGGCCCCGGGGGGCAGTTCTTC. Translating gives CASSRTSGGPGGQFF. The whole variable domain, remainder taken from reference TRBV7-9 and TRBJ2-1, is DTGVSQNPRHKITKRGQNVTFRCDPISEHNRLYWYRQTLGQGPEFLTYFQNEAQLEKSRLLSDRFSAERPKGSFSTLEIQRTEQGDSAMYLCASSRTSGGPGGQFFGPGTRLTVL.

V gene TRBV24-1 combines with J gene TRBJ2-1; 10 positions match TRBD1. There are 12 residues in the CDR3. Germline values: CDR1 KGHDR, CDR2 SFDVKD. Trimming cost V 7 bases and J 13 bases; bases outside gene matches: 6. CDR3 loop: CATSRDRGKQFF. In DNA, the CDR3 is TGTGCCACCAGCCGGGACAGGGGAAAACAGTTCTTC.